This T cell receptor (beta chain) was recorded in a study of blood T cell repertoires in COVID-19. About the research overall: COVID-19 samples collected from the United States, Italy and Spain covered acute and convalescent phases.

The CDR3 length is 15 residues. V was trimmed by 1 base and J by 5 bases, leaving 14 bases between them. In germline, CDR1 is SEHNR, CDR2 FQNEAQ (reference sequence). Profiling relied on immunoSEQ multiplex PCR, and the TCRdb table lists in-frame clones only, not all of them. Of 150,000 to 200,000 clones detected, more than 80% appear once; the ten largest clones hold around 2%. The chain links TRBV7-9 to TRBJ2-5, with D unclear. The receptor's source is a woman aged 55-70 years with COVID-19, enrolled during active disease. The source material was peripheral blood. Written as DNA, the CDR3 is TGTGCCAGCAGCTTAGACCTGACTCCCGGGGAGACCCAGTACTTC. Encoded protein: CASSLDLTPGETQYF.